This entry is about one T cell receptor (beta chain). As yet, its antigen is unknown. Via CD45RO/CCR7/CD25/CD127/CD95/CD27, cells of the CD4+ naive, central memory, regulatory and stem cell-like memory subsets were sorted. Sorted populations were all over 95% pure. This entry is derived from a study of beta chain features in type 1 diabetes. What was sequenced were expressed TCRB transcripts, since all of the isolated RNA had been reverse transcribed. Generated by immunoSEQ multiplex PCR, the TCRdb table keeps only in-frame clones and is missing some. The top ten clones hold approximately 0.081% of a sample with roughly 220,000 clones, roughly 17% of them seen once. CDR1 and CDR2 (germline): SGHTA, FQGNSA. This CDR3 has 16 residues. Trimming took off 6 bases at V and 3 bases at J, with 19 bases between the two ends. Overall study findings and caveats: Significant though moderate, a shortening of TCRB CDR3s appeared in all four CD4+ subsets of Type 1 diabetes patients.

The material sequenced was naive CD4+ T cells from blood. The receptor was derived from a man aged 25 to 40 with type 1 diabetes. J is TRBJ2-3 and V is TRBV7-2; D could derive from TRBD1 or TRBD2 (6 bases each). CDR3 in DNA: TGTGCCAGCAGAAGCCGGGAGAGGCAGGGGACAGATACGCAGTATTTT. Protein sequence: CASRSRERQGTDTQYF. Variable domain in full (rest from reference TRBV7-2 and TRBJ2-3): GAGVSQSPSNKVTEKGKDVELRCDPISGHTALYWYRQSLGQGLEFLIYFQGNSAPDKSGLPSDRFSAERTGGSVSTLTIQRTQQEDSAVYLCASRSRERQGTDTQYFGPGTRLTVL.